What follows are 26 T cell receptor beta chains derived from one specimen sequenced in a study of T cells in localized non-small cell lung cancer (dated by TCRdb to the early 2020s). The receptor library was made with the immunoSEQ multiplex PCR assay. TCRdb's version of the immuneACCESS table is confined to in-frame rearrangements and falls short of the full clone set. An unresolved V gene accounts for under half of the shortfall where checked; the remainder is of unknown origin. This sample lists 1,100 to 1,500 clones; 20% to 25% were detected once. The biggest ten clones account for 25% to 30% of the sample. Here the sequenced sample was normal lung tissue next to the tumor, taken before any cancer treatment. These TCRs come from a female donor older than 55 with stage I lung adenocarcinoma.

This clone is categorized as large. The chain recombines TRBV29-1 with TRBJ2-7; perhaps TRBD2 as D (6 bases). CDR1 is SQVTM and CDR2 is ANQGSEA in the germline V gene. There are 13 residues in the CDR3. V was pared by 4 bases and J by 2 bases, with 12 bases between. The CDR3 loop reads CSVVVADTYEQYF. CDR3 nucleotide sequence: TGCAGCGTTGTTGTAGCGGATACCTACGAGCAGTACTTC.

This rearrangement joins TRBV11-3 to TRBJ1-1, with TRBD1 identical over 11 bases. Trimming took 3 bases from V and 7 from J; bases not matched to a gene: 7. The CDR3 totals 15 residues. The germline V gene has CDR1 SGHNT and CDR2 YENEEA. CDR3 loop: CASSFPGQGAVEAFF. Written as DNA, the CDR3 is TGTGCCAGCAGCTTCCCCGGACAGGGGGCAGTTGAAGCTTTCTTT.

The chain couples TRBV19 to TRBJ2-1; D might be TRBD2 (6 bases). This CDR3 has 12 residues. CDR1 is LNHDA, CDR2 SQIVND, per germline (reference sequence). Trimming pared 7 bases from V and 8 bases from J, leaving 12 bases between. The CDR3 here is CASTIGGDEQFF. The CDR3 DNA sequence: TGTGCCAGTACTATCGGAGGGGATGAGCAGTTCTTC.

The V gene is TRBV5-1, the J gene TRBJ1-1; D gene ambiguous. Germline V gene data show CDR1 as SGHRS and CDR2 as YFSETQ. V lost 1 base and J lost 4, with 11 bases in between. This CDR3 is built from 14 residues. The CDR3 DNA sequence: TGCGCCAGCAGCTTGCGGATGGAGGTCACTGAAGCTTTCTTT. Translation gives CASSLRMEVTEAFF.

The chain carries TRBV11-3 and TRBJ2-4; D is unclear. There are 14 residues in the CDR3. Trimming took 5 bases from V and 3 from J, leaving 11 bases between them. The germline V gene encodes CDR1 SGHNT and CDR2 YENEEA. The CDR3 loop reads CASSRALDKNIQYF. In DNA form, the CDR3 reads TGTGCCAGCAGCCGAGCCCTGGACAAAAACATTCAGTACTTC. Full variable domain (rest looked up from reference TRBV11-3 and TRBJ2-4): EAGVVQSPRYKIIEKKQPVAFWCNPISGHNTLYWYLQNLGQGPELLIRYENEEAVDDSQLPKDRFSAERLKGVDSTLKIQPAELGDSAVYLCASSRALDKNIQYFGAGTRLSVL.

This chain joins TRBV18 and TRBJ1-5, with D maybe TRBD1 (5 bases). Trimming stripped 3 bases from V and 0 bases from J, with 9 bases between. In germline, CDR1 is KGHSH, CDR2 LQKENI. There are 15 residues in the CDR3. The DNA for the CDR3 is TGTGCCAGCTCACCGGACACTTATAGCAATCAGCCCCAGCATTTT. The encoded protein is CASSPDTYSNQPQHF.

The V and J genes are TRBV1 and TRBJ2-3; TRBD2 reflects the table's D call only, with no check against the DNA. TRBV1 is labeled a pseudogene. The CDR3 has 17 residues. The DNA for the CDR3 is TGCGCCAGCAGCCAGCCCCCCGGACTAGCGGGGTGGGATACGCAGTATTTT. Its translation is CASSQPPGLAGWDTQYF.

The V call is TRBV11-3, the J call TRBJ2-7; 10 bases match TRBD2. The CDR3 has 19 amino acids. Per germline, CDR1 SGHNT and CDR2 YENEEA. Trimming cost V 5 bases and J 0 bases; bases outside gene matches: 16. The CDR3 DNA follows: TGTGCCAGCAGCCCAGTGACTAGCGGGTGGCGAGTAAGCTCCTACGAGCAGTACTTC. Translating it yields CASSPVTSGWRVSSYEQYF. Full variable domain (remainder filled in from reference TRBV11-3 and TRBJ2-7): EAGVVQSPRYKIIEKKQPVAFWCNPISGHNTLYWYLQNLGQGPELLIRYENEEAVDDSQLPKDRFSAERLKGVDSTLKIQPAELGDSAVYLCASSPVTSGWRVSSYEQYFGPGTRLTVT.

In its sample, this clone was seen a few times. V and J are TRBV29-1 and TRBJ2-1, with D maybe TRBD1 (6 bases). V was clipped by 3 bases and J by 7 bases, with 13 bases between them. CDR3 length: 13 residues. The germline V gene has CDR1 SQVTM and CDR2 ANQGSEA. CDR3 region: CSVDRGSDNEQFF. The CDR3 bases are TGCAGCGTTGATAGGGGGAGTGATAATGAGCAGTTCTTC.

This rearrangement joins TRBV29-1 to TRBJ2-7, with 7 bases matching TRBD1. V shed 5 bases, J shed 1 base, and the junction held 14 bases outside the gene matches. The CDR3 sequence is 16 residues long. CDR1 is SQVTM and CDR2 is ANQGSEA in the germline V gene. DNA for the CDR3: TGCAGCGTTAGATCTTACAGGGGCCGGACGTCCTACGAGCAGTACTTC. As protein: CSVRSYRGRTSYEQYF.

This chain uses TRBV28 with TRBJ1-5; D is perhaps TRBD1 (5 bases). This CDR3 region has 16 residues. Trimming took 7 bases from V and 1 from J, leaving 17 bases between them. The germline V gene encodes CDR1 MDHEN and CDR2 SYDVKM. CDR3 in DNA: TGTGCCAGCATCCGTCAGGGAAGCTCAAGCAATCAGCCCCAGCATTTT. Its translation is CASIRQGSSSNQPQHF. Full variable domain (rest looked up from reference TRBV28 and TRBJ1-5): DVKVTQSSRYLVKRTGEKVFLECVQDMDHENMFWYRQDPGLGLRLIYFSYDVKMKEKGDIPEGYSVSREKKERFSLILESASTNQTSMYLCASIRQGSSSNQPQHFGDGTRLSIL.

The chain joins TRBV25-1 to TRBJ2-2; 9 bases fit TRBD2. This CDR3 spans 17 amino acids. V was clipped by 1 base and J by 6 bases; unmatched bases: 9. CDR1 is MGHDK, CDR2 SYGVNS, per germline. The CDR3 DNA sequence: TGTGCCAGCAGTGAATCAGGGCTAGCGGGACCCGCCGGGGAGCTGTTTTTT. Its translation is CASSESGLAGPAGELFF.

The gene calls are TRBV19 and TRBJ2-7; D is possibly TRBD1 or TRBD2 (5 bases each). V lost 10 bases and J 4 bases, leaving 20 bases between the germline ends. From germline, CDR1 is LNHDA and CDR2 SQIVND (reference sequence). This CDR3 region has 14 residues. The CDR3 sequence is CATDPGLRKYEQYF. In nucleotides, the CDR3 is TGTGCCACCGACCCGGGGCTCCGGAAATACGAGCAGTACTTC.

V usage is TRBV5-1 and J usage is TRBJ1-2, with a possible D match to TRBD1 (5 bases). V lost 0 bases and J 8 bases, leaving 20 bases between the germline ends. This CDR3 region has 16 residues. CDR1 and CDR2 from the germline V gene are SGHRS and YFSETQ. The DNA of the CDR3 is TGCGCCAGCAGCTTGGGGGCGACAGACTCTTCTAGAGGCTACACCTTC. Residues: CASSLGATDSSRGYTF.

This clone occurred a few times. This chain joins TRBV6-8 and TRBJ1-1; D is perhaps TRBD1 (5 bases). The V end was cut by 4 bases, the J end by 1 base, with 13 bases between. CDR3 length: 15 residues. The germline V gene encodes CDR1 MNHGY and CDR2 SAAAGT. CDR3 coding DNA: TGTGCCAGCAGTTCGGATATGGGGGAGAACACTGAAGCTTTCTTT. The encoded protein is CASSSDMGENTEAFF.

By share, this clone counts as large (0.1 to 1%). V and J are TRBV6-8 and TRBJ2-5; 9 bases are shared with TRBD2. Germline V CDR1 and CDR2: MNHGY, SAAAGT. V lost 2 bases to trimming and J lost 5 bases; unmatched junction nucleotides: 3. This CDR3 contains 14 residues. The CDR3 loop is CASSYKAGGETQYF. The CDR3 DNA follows: TGTGCCAGCAGTTACAAGGCGGGAGGGGAGACCCAGTACTTC.

This clone was seen more than once but under ten times. V usage is TRBV6-8 and J usage is TRBJ2-4, with TRBD1 matching 7 bases. CDR1 is MNHGY and CDR2 is SAAAGT in the germline V gene. This CDR3 comprises 15 residues. Germline trimming cut 6 bases from V and 10 bases from J; bases unmatched to any gene: 15. The CDR3 loop is CASRPGQDQIWIQYF. The CDR3 DNA follows: TGTGCCAGCAGACCCGGACAGGACCAAATTTGGATTCAGTACTTC.

This chain joins TRBV11-3 and TRBJ2-4; D is perhaps TRBD2 (6 bases). CDR3 length equals 15 residues. V was shortened by 5 bases and J by 0 bases, with 11 bases between the two germline ends. CDR1 and CDR2 (germline): SGHNT, YENEEA. CDR3 nucleotides: TGTGCCAGCAGCCTATGGGGGGTAGCCAAAAACATTCAGTACTTC. It is translated as CASSLWGVAKNIQYF.

The chain employs TRBV12-5 and TRBJ2-3; 7 bases line up with TRBD1. The length of the CDR3 is 12 residues. Germline V gene data show CDR1 as LGHNT and CDR2 as FRNRAP. The CDR3 DNA reads TGTGCCAGCACCAATAGGGGACAGACGCAGTATTTT. Residues: CASTNRGQTQYF.

The chain carries TRBV29-1 and TRBJ1-2, with 10 bases that match TRBD1. V lost 4 bases to trimming and J lost 7 bases; unmatched junction nucleotides: 6. CDR1 and CDR2 from the germline V gene are SQVTM and ANQGSEA. CDR3 length: 13 amino acids. CDR3 amino acids: CSVAGTGDGGYTF. In DNA form, the CDR3 reads TGCAGCGTTGCAGGGACAGGGGATGGTGGCTACACCTTC. Using reference TRBV29-1 and TRBJ1-2 for the parts outside the CDR3, the full variable domain is SAVISQKPSRDICQRGTSLTIQCQVDSQVTMMFWYRQQPGQSLTLIATANQGSEATYESGFVIDKFPISRPNLTFSTLTVSNMSPEDSSIYLCSVAGTGDGGYTFGSGTRLTVV.

The chain couples TRBV7-5 to TRBJ2-7; TRBD2, as called in the table, went unchecked against the DNA. TRBV7-5 has pseudogene status. The CDR3 spans 14 residues. As DNA, the CDR3 is TGTGCCAGCAGCTTGCGCGGTGATTCCTACGAGCAGTACTTC. Translated, it gives CASSLRGDSYEQYF.

The chain carries TRBV11-3 and TRBJ2-1, with TRBD2 matching 10 bases. The CDR3 has 15 amino acids. V was clipped by 5 bases and J by 4 bases; unmatched bases: 5. CDR1 SGHNT and CDR2 YENEEA come from the germline V gene. The CDR3: CASSPSGSPYNEQFF. The CDR3 DNA follows: TGTGCCAGCAGCCCTAGCGGGAGTCCTTACAATGAGCAGTTCTTC.

This chain connects TRBV2 to TRBJ2-3, with a tentative D call TRBD1 (5 bases). Trimming pared 0 bases from V and 2 bases from J, leaving 15 bases between. Looked up from germline, CDR1 is SNHLY and CDR2 is FYNNEI. CDR3 length equals 17 residues. The CDR3 protein is CASSEAARVDFTDTQYF. For the CDR3, the DNA is TGTGCCAGCAGTGAAGCTGCCAGGGTAGATTTCACAGATACGCAGTATTTT.

The chain carries TRBV11-3 and TRBJ2-3; D is unclear. The germline V gene encodes CDR1 SGHNT and CDR2 YENEEA. The CDR3 consists of 17 residues. Trimming shortened V by 0 bases and J by 1 base, and 14 bases separated the two germline ends. CDR3 in DNA: TGTGCCAGCAGCTTAGAGCCACGGGCTCGGGGCACAGATACGCAGTATTTT. Protein sequence: CASSLEPRARGTDTQYF.

This clone was recorded only once. The J gene is TRBJ2-1, the V gene TRBV25-1; D is undetermined. The CDR3 covers 15 residues. V lost 1 base and J lost 4, with 11 bases in between. Germline CDR1 MGHDK, CDR2 SYGVNS. In DNA form, the CDR3 reads TGTGCCAGCAGTGAATTGGTTGCAGGTTACAATGAGCAGTTCTTC. Protein sequence: CASSELVAGYNEQFF.

The gene calls are TRBV4-1 and TRBJ1-1; D is undetermined. V was shortened by 1 base and J by 0 bases, with 9 bases between the two germline ends. CDR3 length: 15 amino acids. The germline CDR1 and CDR2 sequences are MGHRA and YSYEKL. The CDR3 here is CASSQGPRVNTEAFF. CDR3 DNA sequence: TGCGCCAGCAGCCAAGGGCCCCGAGTGAACACTGAAGCTTTCTTT.